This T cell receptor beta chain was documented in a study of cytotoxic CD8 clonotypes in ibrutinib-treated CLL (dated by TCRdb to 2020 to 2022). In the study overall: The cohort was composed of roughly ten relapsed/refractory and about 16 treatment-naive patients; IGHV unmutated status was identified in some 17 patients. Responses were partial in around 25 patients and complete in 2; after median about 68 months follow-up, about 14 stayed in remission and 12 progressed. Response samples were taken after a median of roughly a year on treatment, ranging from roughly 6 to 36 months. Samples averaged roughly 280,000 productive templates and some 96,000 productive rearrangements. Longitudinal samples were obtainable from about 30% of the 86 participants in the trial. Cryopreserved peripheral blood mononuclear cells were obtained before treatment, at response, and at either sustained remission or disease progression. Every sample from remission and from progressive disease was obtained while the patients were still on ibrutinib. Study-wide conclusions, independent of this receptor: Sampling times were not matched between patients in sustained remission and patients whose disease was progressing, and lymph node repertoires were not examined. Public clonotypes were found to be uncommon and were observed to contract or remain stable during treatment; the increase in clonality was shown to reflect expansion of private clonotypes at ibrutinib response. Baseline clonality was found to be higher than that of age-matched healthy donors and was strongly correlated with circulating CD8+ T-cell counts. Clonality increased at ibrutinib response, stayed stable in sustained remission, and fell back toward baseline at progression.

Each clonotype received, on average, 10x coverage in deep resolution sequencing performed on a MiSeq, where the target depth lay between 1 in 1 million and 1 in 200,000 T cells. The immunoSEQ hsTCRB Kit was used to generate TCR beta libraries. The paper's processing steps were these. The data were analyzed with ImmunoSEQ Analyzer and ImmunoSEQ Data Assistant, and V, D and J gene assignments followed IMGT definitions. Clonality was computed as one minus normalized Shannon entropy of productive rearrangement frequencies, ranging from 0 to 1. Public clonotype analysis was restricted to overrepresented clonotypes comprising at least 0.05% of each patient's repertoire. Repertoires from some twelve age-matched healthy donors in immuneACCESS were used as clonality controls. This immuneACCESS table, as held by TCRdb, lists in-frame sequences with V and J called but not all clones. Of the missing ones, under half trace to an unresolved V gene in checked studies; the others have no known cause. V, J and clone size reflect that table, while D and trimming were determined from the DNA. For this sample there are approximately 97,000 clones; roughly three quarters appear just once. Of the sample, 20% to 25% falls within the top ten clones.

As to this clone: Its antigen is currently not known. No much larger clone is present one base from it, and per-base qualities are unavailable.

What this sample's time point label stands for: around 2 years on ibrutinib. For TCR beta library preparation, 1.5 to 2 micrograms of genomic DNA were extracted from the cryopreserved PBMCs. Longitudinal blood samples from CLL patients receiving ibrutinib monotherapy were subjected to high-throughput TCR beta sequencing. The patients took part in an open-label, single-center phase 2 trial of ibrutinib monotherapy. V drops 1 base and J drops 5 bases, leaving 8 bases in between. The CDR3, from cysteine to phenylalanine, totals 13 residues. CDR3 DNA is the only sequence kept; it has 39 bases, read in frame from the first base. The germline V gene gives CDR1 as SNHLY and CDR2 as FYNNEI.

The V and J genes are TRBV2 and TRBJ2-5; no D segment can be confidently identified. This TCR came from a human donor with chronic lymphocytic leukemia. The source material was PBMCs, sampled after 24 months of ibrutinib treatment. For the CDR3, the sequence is CASSEGIRETQYF. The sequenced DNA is TGTGCCAGCAGTGAAGGGATTAGGGAGACCCAGTACTTC. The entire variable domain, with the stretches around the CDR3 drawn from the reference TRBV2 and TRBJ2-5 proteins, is EPEVTQTPSHQVTQMGQEVILRCVPISNHLYFYWYRQILGQKVEFLVSFYNNEISEKSEIFDDQFSVERPDGSNFTLKIRSTKLEDSAMYFCASSEGIRETQYFGPGTRLLVL.